These T cell receptor beta chains were read from a single sample in a study of T cells in localized non-small cell lung cancer. TCRdb's copy holds only in-frame clones and misses some; the assay was immunoSEQ multiplex PCR. The sample contains several hundred clones, about 32% of which appear only once. Here the sequenced sample was normal lung tissue next to the tumor, taken before any cancer treatment. These receptors were collected from a man between 40 and 69 years old with stage I lung adenocarcinoma. The CDR3 runs from the conserved cysteine through the conserved F or W. D genes are given only for firm matches. Where a row states a size, it is once, few, many or the class of an expanded clone; other rows omit it.

CDR3aa	CDR3nt	v_gene	j_gene	d_gene	abundance
CASSADGLPMNTEAFF	TGTGCCAGCAGCGCGGACGGGTTACCTATGAACACTGAAGCTTTCTTT	TRBV9	TRBJ1-1	-	few
CASSLSGWRSPQHF	TGTGCCAGCAGCTTAAGTGGGTGGAGATCCCCCCAGCATTTT	TRBV11-3	TRBJ1-5	-	medium-sized
CASSFDRDRGYEQYF	TGTGCCAGCAGCTTCGACCGGGACAGGGGCTACGAGCAGTACTTC	TRBV28	TRBJ2-7	TRBD1	once
CASSPSRQGAGETQYF	TGTGCCAGCAGTCCCTCTAGGCAGGGGGCAGGAGAGACCCAGTACTTC	TRBV28	TRBJ2-5	TRBD1	few
CASSRGVGPNNEQFF	TGTGCCAGCAGTCGGGGGGTAGGTCCGAACAATGAGCAGTTCTTC	TRBV28	TRBJ2-1	TRBD2	-
CASSQGRWQGAYNEQFF	TGTGCCAGCAGCCAAGGGCGGTGGCAGGGGGCTTACAATGAGCAGTTCTTC	TRBV14	TRBJ2-1	TRBD1	-
CATSRWADQETQYF	TGTGCCACCAGCAGGTGGGCTGACCAAGAGACCCAGTACTTC	TRBV15	TRBJ2-5	-	-
CASSPEAGNFEAFF	TGTGCCAGCTCACCAGAGGCAGGGAATTTTGAAGCTTTCTTT	TRBV18	TRBJ1-1	-	-
CAISLGPKAGNTEAFF	TGTGCCATCAGTTTGGGCCCAAAGGCAGGGAACACTGAAGCTTTCTTT	TRBV10-3	TRBJ1-1	-	-
CASSYLGVQQYF	TGTGCCAGCAGTTACCTAGGAGTTCAGCAGTACTTC	TRBV6-8	TRBJ2-7	-	-
CASSLWEGRAGYTF	TGTGCCAGCAGTTTATGGGAGGGTAGGGCTGGCTACACCTTC	TRBV28	TRBJ1-2	-	-
CASSISRGNAYEQYF	TGTGCCAGTAGTATTAGTCGGGGTAACGCGTACGAGCAGTACTTC	TRBV19	TRBJ2-7	-	-
CAWINPGTSGGAGNEQFF	TGTGCCTGGATTAACCCAGGGACCAGCGGGGGGGCGGGTAATGAGCAGTTCTTC	TRBV30	TRBJ2-1	TRBD2	-
CASSMDSYEQYF	TGTGCCAGCAGTATGGACAGCTACGAGCAGTACTTC	TRBV9	TRBJ2-7	-	-
CASSTTGAAAYEQYF	TGTGCCAGTAGTACCACAGGGGCCGCCGCCTACGAGCAGTACTTC	TRBV19	TRBJ2-7	TRBD1	-
CASSYEVDTQYF	TGTGCCAGCAGTTACGAGGTAGATACGCAGTATTTT	TRBV6-8	TRBJ2-3	-	few
CAWSVPGTGLSSPLHF	TGTGCCTGGAGTGTACCTGGGACAGGTTTGAGTTCACCCCTCCACTTT	TRBV30	TRBJ1-6	TRBD1	-
CASSLDRVNTGELFF	TGCGCCAGCAGCTTGGACAGGGTAAACACCGGGGAGCTGTTTTTT	TRBV5-1	TRBJ2-2	-	-
CASNKGQMGYSPLHF	TGTGCCAGCAACAAGGGACAAATGGGATATTCACCCCTCCACTTT	TRBV6-8	TRBJ1-6	-	-
CAIRADVSRANTEAFF	TGTGCCATCCGCGCAGACGTGAGCCGGGCGAACACTGAAGCTTTCTTT	TRBV6-4	TRBJ1-1	-	-
CASSLGSTIQETQYF	TGTGCCAGCAGCTTAGGTTCGACTATCCAAGAGACCCAGTACTTC	TRBV11-3	TRBJ2-5	-	large
CASRTLGQVNIQYF	TGTGCCAGCAGGACTCTCGGGCAGGTAAACATTCAGTACTTC	TRBV6-8	TRBJ2-4	-	-
CASSSARGSGELFF	TGTGCCAGCAGCTCGGCCCGGGGGTCCGGGGAGCTGTTTTTT	TRBV11-3	TRBJ2-2	-	few
CASSPSDTRGYTF	TGTGCCAGCTCACCAAGCGACACCAGGGGCTACACCTTC	TRBV18	TRBJ1-2	-	-
CASILRGGSEYEQYF	TGTGCCAGCATCCTACGAGGGGGGAGTGAGTACGAGCAGTACTTC	TRBV11-3	TRBJ2-7	-	-
CASTPFGTGANTGELFF	TGTGCCAGTACCCCTTTCGGGACAGGGGCGAACACCGGGGAGCTGTTTTTT	TRBV19	TRBJ2-2	TRBD1	-
CASSLRTKETQYF	TGTGCCAGCAGCTTAAGGACAAAGGAGACCCAGTACTTC	TRBV7-2	TRBJ2-5	-	medium-sized
CAWSGDRSAKNIQYF	TGTGCCTGGAGTGGGGACAGGTCCGCCAAAAACATTCAGTACTTC	TRBV30	TRBJ2-4	TRBD1	few
CASKPGQGASYEQYF	TGTGCCAGCAAGCCGGGACAGGGGGCCTCCTACGAGCAGTACTTC	TRBV11-3	TRBJ2-7	TRBD1	-
CASSLFGGYEQYF	TGTGCCAGCAGCTTATTTGGCGGCTACGAGCAGTACTTC	TRBV7-1	TRBJ2-7	-	medium-sized
CASRAPPRGIYEQYF	TGTGCCAGCCGTGCCCCTCCAAGGGGGATCTACGAGCAGTACTTC	TRBV6-8	TRBJ2-7	-	-
CASSPLPGSTEAFF	TGTGCCAGCTCACCACTCCCGGGGAGCACTGAAGCTTTCTTT	TRBV18	TRBJ1-1	-	-
CASTLMGTEGGYTF	TGTGCCAGTACCTTAATGGGGACAGAGGGCGGCTACACCTTC	TRBV19	TRBJ1-2	TRBD1	-
CASSLRASDGNTIYF	TGTGCCAGCAGCTTACGGGCATCGGATGGAAACACCATATATTTT	TRBV11-3	TRBJ1-3	-	-
CASSTLTDATNEKLFF	TGTGCCAGTAGTACCTTGACAGACGCAACTAATGAAAAACTGTTTTTT	TRBV19	TRBJ1-4	-	once
CASSLVLAGAPTDTQYF	TGTGCCAGCAGCTTGGTTTTGGCGGGGGCCCCCACAGATACGCAGTATTTT	TRBV7-6	TRBJ2-3	-	-
CSVEQDLPYEQYF	TGCAGCGTTGAACAGGATCTTCCCTACGAGCAGTACTTC	TRBV29-1	TRBJ2-7	-	-
CASSRTGTGGNTIYF	TGTGCCAGCAGCCGGACTGGGACCGGCGGAAACACCATATATTTT	TRBV14	TRBJ1-3	-	-
CASVSQGLGYTF	TGTGCCAGCGTGAGTCAGGGGCTAGGGTACACCTTC	TRBV28	TRBJ1-2	-	-
CASSSAPAGVYSSYNEQFF	-	TRBV11-3	TRBJ2-1	-	-
CASSYSNRVLGVDTQYF	TGTGCCAGCAGTTACTCGAACCGGGTTTTGGGGGTTGATACGCAGTATTTT	TRBV6-8	TRBJ2-3	-	few
CASSSTVQTSNQPQHF	TGTGCCAGCAGTTCGACAGTCCAGACTAGCAATCAGCCCCAGCATTTT	TRBV28	TRBJ1-5	-	-
CVSSLGQGSMNTEAFF	TGTGTCAGCAGCCTCGGACAGGGTTCAATGAACACTGAAGCTTTCTTT	TRBV11-3	TRBJ1-1	TRBD1	-
CASSIQGAAGYTF	TGTGCCAGTAGTATCCAGGGGGCTGCTGGCTACACCTTC	TRBV19	TRBJ1-2	TRBD1	few
CTSSKTGNTEAFF	TGTACCAGCAGTAAAACAGGGAACACTGAAGCTTTCTTT	TRBV28	TRBJ1-1	-	-
CSVPTGQVTGELFF	TGCAGCGTCCCTACGGGACAGGTCACCGGGGAGCTGTTTTTT	TRBV29-1	TRBJ2-2	TRBD1	few
CAWRDREANTEAFF	TGTGCCTGGAGGGACCGGGAGGCGAACACTGAAGCTTTCTTT	TRBV30	TRBJ1-1	-	few
CASSLGGDPGHTQYF	TGTGCCAGCAGCCTTGGGGGGGACCCCGGGCATACGCAGTATTTT	TRBV11-3	TRBJ2-3	TRBD2	few
CASRPRERGSTEAFF	TGTGCCAGCAGGCCAAGGGAGAGGGGTAGCACTGAAGCTTTCTTT	TRBV7-6	TRBJ1-1	-	-
CASSLNGGNEKLFF	TGCGCCAGCAGCTTGAACGGGGGCAATGAAAAACTGTTTTTT	TRBV5-1	TRBJ1-4	-	few
CASSPYASPEAFF	TGTGCCAGCTCACCATACGCCAGTCCTGAAGCTTTCTTT	TRBV18	TRBJ1-1	-	-
CASSVSGRAATDTQYF	TGTGCCAGCAGCGTTAGCGGGAGGGCCGCGACAGATACGCAGTATTTT	TRBV11-3	TRBJ2-3	TRBD2	few
CASSPISGQPSYEQYF	TGTGCCAGCAGCCCTATCTCAGGACAGCCATCCTACGAGCAGTACTTC	TRBV11-3	TRBJ2-7	-	-
CAWSLKTGFYGYTF	TGTGCCTGGAGTCTTAAAACAGGGTTCTATGGCTACACCTTC	TRBV30	TRBJ1-2	-	few